Below, 6 T cell receptor beta chains from the same sample are listed, as sequenced in a study of T cell repertoires in cytomegalovirus infection. TCRdb re-called the reads with MiXCR, one entry per CDR3 protein. The table has 65,000 to 90,000 distinct CDR3 sequences, under 4.5% seen once; the top ten hold roughly a fifth. Sequencing was carried out using PBMCs. The receptors stem from a human donor in good health (CMV status not recorded). Some clones in this sample may be carry-over from other donors' samples.

This clonotype was counted at least ten times. The chain combines TRBV29-1 with TRBJ2-7, with D hard to call. The CDR3 length is 12 residues. Germline CDR1 and CDR2: SQVTM and ANQGSEA. Trimming took 6 bases from V and 3 from J, leaving 12 bases between them. CDR3 amino acids: CSVASADYEQYF. The DNA for the CDR3 is TGCAGCGTGGCCAGTGCGGACTACGAGCAGTACTTC.

This clonotype was found many times. The rearrangement joins TRBV28 to TRBJ2-3, with D perhaps TRBD2 (5 bases). V was cut by 2 bases and J by 6 bases, with 9 bases left in between. Germline V gene lookup returns CDR1 MDHEN and CDR2 SYDVKM. The CDR3 consists of 13 residues. The DNA for the CDR3 is TGTGCCAGCAGTTTACTGGGGAGCGATACGCAGTATTTT. It codes for CASSLLGSDTQYF.

DNA for the CDR3: TGCAGCGTTGGGCGGACAGGGGGCGAGCAGTACTTC. This encodes CSVGRTGGEQYF. The V gene is TRBV29-1, the J gene TRBJ2-7, with 10 positions matching TRBD1. The CDR3 is 12 amino acids. The germline CDR1 and CDR2 sequences are SQVTM and ANQGSEA. Losses at the gene ends were 4 bases for V and 6 bases for J; bases not matched to a gene: 3.

This clonotype was seen at least ten times. This chain uses TRBV7-2 with TRBJ2-5, with 8 positions matching TRBD2. The CDR3 sequence is 15 residues long. The ends lost 1 base at V and 4 bases at J; junction bases unmatched: 5. The germline V gene has CDR1 SGHTA and CDR2 FQGNSA. As DNA, the CDR3 is TGTGCCAGCAGCTTAGTCGCTGCGGGGGGAGAGACCCAGTACTTC. The encoded protein is CASSLVAAGGETQYF.

This clonotype is medium-sized in the sample. The V and J genes are TRBV7-2 and TRBJ2-2, with no clear D. Trimming removed 1 base at V and 4 bases at J, with 7 bases between. Germline assignment: CDR1 SGHTA and CDR2 FQGNSA. The CDR3 has 14 residues. In nucleotides, the CDR3 is TGTGCCAGCAGCTTAGTGCAGGTCACCGGGGAGCTGTTTTTT. Its translation is CASSLVQVTGELFF.

This clonotype was counted at least ten times. V and J are TRBV28 and TRBJ1-1, with 7 bases lining up with TRBD1. The CDR3 runs to 17 residues. Germline loops: CDR1 MDHEN, CDR2 SYDVKM. Unmatched junction bases numbered 14, after V lost 6 bases and J lost 1 base. The CDR3 loop is CASRPEGAGVGNTEAFF. The CDR3, as DNA: TGTGCCAGCAGACCCGAGGGGGCCGGTGTAGGGAACACTGAAGCTTTCTTT. The complete variable domain, with remaining parts taken from reference TRBV28 and TRBJ1-1, reads DVKVTQSSRYLVKRTGEKVFLECVQDMDHENMFWYRQDPGLGLRLIYFSYDVKMKEKGDIPEGYSVSREKKERFSLILESASTNQTSMYLCASRPEGAGVGNTEAFFGQGTRLTVV.